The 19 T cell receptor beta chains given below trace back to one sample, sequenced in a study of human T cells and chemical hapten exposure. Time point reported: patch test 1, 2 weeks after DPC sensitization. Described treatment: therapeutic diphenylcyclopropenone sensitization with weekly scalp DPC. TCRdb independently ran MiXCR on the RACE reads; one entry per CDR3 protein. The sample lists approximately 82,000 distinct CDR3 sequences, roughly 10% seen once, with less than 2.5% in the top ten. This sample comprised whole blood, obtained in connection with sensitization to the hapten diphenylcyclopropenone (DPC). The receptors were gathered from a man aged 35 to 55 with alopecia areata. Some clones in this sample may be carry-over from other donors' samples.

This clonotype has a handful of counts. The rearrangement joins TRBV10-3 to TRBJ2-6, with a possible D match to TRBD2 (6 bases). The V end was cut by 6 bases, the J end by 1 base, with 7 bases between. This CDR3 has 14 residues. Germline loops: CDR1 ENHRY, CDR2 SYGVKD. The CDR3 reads CAIRRESGANVLTF. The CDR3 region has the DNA TGTGCCATCAGACGGGAGTCTGGGGCCAACGTCCTGACTTTC.

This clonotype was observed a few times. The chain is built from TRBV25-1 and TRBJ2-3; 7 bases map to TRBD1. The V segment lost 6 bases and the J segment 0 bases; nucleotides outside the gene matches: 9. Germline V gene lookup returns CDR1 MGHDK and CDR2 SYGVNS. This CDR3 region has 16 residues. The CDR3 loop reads CASSQGTASSTDTQYF. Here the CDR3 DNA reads TGTGCCAGCAGCCAAGGGACAGCGAGTAGCACAGATACGCAGTATTTT.

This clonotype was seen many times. The DNA of the CDR3 is TGTGCCAGCAGTTTAGGGCTAGCGGGAGGTCTAGAGCAGTTCTTC. Protein: CASSLGLAGGLEQFF. The chain links TRBV12-3 or TRBV12-4 to TRBJ2-1; 11 nucleotides match TRBD2. Trimming at V came to 1 base and at J to 10 bases, leaving 6 bases not matched to a gene. CDR3 length: 15 amino acids.

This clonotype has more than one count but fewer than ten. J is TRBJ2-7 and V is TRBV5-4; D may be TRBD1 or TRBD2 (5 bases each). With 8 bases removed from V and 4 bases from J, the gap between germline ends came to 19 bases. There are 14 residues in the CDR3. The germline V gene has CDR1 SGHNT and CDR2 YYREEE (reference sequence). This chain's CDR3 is CASQQAPGGYEQYF. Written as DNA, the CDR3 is TGTGCCAGTCAACAGGCCCCTGGGGGTTACGAGCAGTACTTC.

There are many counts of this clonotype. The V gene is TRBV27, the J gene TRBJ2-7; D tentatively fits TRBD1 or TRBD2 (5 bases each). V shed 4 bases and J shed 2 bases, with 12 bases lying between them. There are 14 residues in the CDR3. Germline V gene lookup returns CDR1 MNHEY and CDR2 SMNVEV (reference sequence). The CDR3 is CASSWKLGAYEQYF. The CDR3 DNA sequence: TGTGCCAGCAGTTGGAAACTGGGGGCCTACGAGCAGTACTTC.

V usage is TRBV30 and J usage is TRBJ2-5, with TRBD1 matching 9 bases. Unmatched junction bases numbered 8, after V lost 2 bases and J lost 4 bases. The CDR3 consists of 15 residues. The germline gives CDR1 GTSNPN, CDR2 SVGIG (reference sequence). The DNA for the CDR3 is TGTGCCTGGAGTTCCACAGGGGGCGTGGGAGAGACCCAGTACTTC. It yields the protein CAWSSTGGVGETQYF.

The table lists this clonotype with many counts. In DNA, the CDR3 is TGTGCCAGCAGCCCGCAGGACAAGCCCACCTTC. This gives the protein CASSPQDKPTF. The genes are TRBV28 and TRBJ1-2, with D possibly being TRBD1 (5 bases). This CDR3 is 11 amino acids long. Germline CDR1 and CDR2: MDHEN and SYDVKM. Trimming took 6 bases from V and 13 from J, leaving 15 bases between them.

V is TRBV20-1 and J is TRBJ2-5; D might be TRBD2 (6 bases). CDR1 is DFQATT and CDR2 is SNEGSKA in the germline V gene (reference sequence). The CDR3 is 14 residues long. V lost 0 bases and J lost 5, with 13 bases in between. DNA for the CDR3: TGCAGTGCTAGAGATCTAGCGACCTTTGAGACCCAGTACTTC. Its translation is CSARDLATFETQYF.

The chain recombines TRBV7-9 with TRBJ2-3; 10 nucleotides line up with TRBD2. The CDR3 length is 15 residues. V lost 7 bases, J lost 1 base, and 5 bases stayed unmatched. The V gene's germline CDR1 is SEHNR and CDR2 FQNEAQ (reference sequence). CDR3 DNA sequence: TGTGCCAGCATAACGAGCGGGAGGGGCACAGATACGCAGTATTTT. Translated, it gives CASITSGRGTDTQYF.

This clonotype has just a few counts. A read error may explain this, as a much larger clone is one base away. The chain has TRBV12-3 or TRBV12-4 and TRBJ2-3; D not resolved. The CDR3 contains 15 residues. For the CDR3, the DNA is TGTGTCAGCAGCCCAACAACGGCGGGCACAGATACGCAGTATTTT. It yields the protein CVSSPTTAGTDTQYF.

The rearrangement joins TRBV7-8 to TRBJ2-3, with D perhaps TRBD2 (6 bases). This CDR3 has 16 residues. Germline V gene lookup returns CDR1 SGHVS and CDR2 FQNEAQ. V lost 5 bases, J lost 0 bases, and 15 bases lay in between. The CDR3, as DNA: TGTGCCAGCAGCACGAGGGTAGGGACTAGCACAGATACGCAGTATTTT. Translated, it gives CASSTRVGTSTDTQYF.

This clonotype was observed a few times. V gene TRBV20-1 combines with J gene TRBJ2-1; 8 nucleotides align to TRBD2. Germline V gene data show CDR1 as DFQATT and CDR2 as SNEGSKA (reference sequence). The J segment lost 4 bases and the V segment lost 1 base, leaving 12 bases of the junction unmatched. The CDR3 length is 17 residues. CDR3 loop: CSARVLAGGLSYNEQFF. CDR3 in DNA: TGCAGTGCTAGAGTTCTTGCGGGAGGATTAAGTTACAATGAGCAGTTCTTC.

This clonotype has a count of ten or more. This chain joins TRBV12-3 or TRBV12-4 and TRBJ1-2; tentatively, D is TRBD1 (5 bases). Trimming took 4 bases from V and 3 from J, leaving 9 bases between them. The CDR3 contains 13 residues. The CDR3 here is CASSSRDDYGYTF. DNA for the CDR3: TGTGCCAGCAGTTCCCGGGACGACTATGGCTACACCTTC.

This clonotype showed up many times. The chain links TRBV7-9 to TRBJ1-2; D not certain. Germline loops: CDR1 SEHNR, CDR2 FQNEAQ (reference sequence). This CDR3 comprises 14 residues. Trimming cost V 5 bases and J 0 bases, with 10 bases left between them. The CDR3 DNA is TGTGCCAGCAGCCCCCGAGAAACTAACTATGGCTACACCTTC. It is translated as CASSPRETNYGYTF.

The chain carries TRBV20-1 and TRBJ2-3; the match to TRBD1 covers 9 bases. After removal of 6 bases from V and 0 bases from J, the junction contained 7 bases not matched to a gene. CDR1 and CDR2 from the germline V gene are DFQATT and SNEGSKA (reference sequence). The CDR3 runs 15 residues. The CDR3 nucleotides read TGCAGTGCCAAAGGGGACAGGGCTAGCACAGATACGCAGTATTTT. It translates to CSAKGDRASTDTQYF.

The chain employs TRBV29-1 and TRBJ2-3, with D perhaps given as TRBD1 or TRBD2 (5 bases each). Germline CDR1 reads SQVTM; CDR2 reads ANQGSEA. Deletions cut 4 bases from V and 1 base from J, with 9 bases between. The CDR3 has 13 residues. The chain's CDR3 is CSVGDGGTDTQYF. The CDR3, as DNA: TGCAGCGTTGGGGACGGAGGCACAGATACGCAGTATTTT.

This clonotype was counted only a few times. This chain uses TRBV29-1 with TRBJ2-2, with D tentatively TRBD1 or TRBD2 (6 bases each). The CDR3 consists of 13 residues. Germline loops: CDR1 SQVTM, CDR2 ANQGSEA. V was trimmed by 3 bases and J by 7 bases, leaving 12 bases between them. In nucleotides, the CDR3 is TGCAGCGTTGACAGGGGAGGAGGCGGGGAGCTGTTTTTT. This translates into CSVDRGGGGELFF.

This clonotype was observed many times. The CDR3 protein is CASSSLKQGSTETQYF. The CDR3 DNA sequence: TGTGCCAGCAGTTCACTCAAACAGGGGTCGACCGAGACCCAGTACTTC. The chain couples TRBV28 to TRBJ2-5, with 7 bases lining up with TRBD1. This CDR3 comprises 16 residues. V trimming: 4 bases; J trimming: 5 bases; junction bases outside the gene matches: 13. Germline CDR1 is MDHEN and CDR2 is SYDVKM.

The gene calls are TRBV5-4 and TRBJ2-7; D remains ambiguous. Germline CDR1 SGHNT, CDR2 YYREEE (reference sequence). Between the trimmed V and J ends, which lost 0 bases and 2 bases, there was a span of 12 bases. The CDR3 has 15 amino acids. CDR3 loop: CASSLGLPGTYEQYV. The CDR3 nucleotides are TGTGCCAGCAGCTTGGGACTTCCCGGCACCTACGAGCAGTACGTC.